Each of the 4 T cell receptor beta chains below was sequenced from the same sample in a study of blood T cell repertoires in COVID-19 (dated by TCRdb to the early 2020s). The protocol used for the library was the immunoSEQ multiplex PCR assay. The clones in this table, taken by TCRdb from immuneACCESS, are in-frame only. Not every clone is retained; where verified, under half of the shortfall comes from an unresolved V gene, and the cause of the rest is unknown. The sample has under 300,000 clones on record, approximately 86% of them singletons. The ten largest clones add up to approximately 1% of the sample. Sequencing was carried out using PBMCs or T cells enriched from blood (not recorded which). These receptors all come from a woman in her twenties or thirties who had recovered from COVID-19.

This chain connects TRBV27 to TRBJ2-7; D unclear. V was pared by 1 base and J by 0 bases, with 10 bases between. The CDR3 sequence is 15 residues long. The germline CDR1 and CDR2 sequences are MNHEY and SMNVEV (reference sequence). In DNA form, the CDR3 reads TGTGCCAGCAGTTTATATCCAGGAAGCTCCTACGAGCAGTACTTC. Residues: CASSLYPGSSYEQYF.

The rearrangement uses TRBV30 and TRBJ2-1; 8 bases map to TRBD2. The CDR3 has 17 residues. The V and J ends lost 1 base and 4 bases, in that order; junction bases with no gene match: 12. CDR1 is GTSNPN, CDR2 SVGIG, per germline (reference sequence). The CDR3 coding sequence is TGTGCCTGGAGTGAGTCTCGGGAGGGACTACGATACAATGAGCAGTTCTTC. Amino acid sequence: CAWSESREGLRYNEQFF.

This rearrangement joins TRBV7-8 to TRBJ2-7; D perhaps matches TRBD1 (5 bases). The germline V and J ends were trimmed by 3 bases and 1 base, with 22 bases remaining between them. Germline assignment: CDR1 SGHVS and CDR2 FQNEAQ. This CDR3 region has 18 residues. The CDR3 sequence: CASSFSRRARQQSYEQYF. In nucleotides, the CDR3 is TGTGCCAGCAGCTTTTCCCGACGGGCTCGACAGCAATCCTACGAGCAGTACTTC. Complete variable domain (other parts from reference TRBV7-8 and TRBJ2-7): GAGVSQSPRYKVAKRGQDVALRCDPISGHVSLFWYQQALGQGPEFLTYFQNEAQLDKSGLPSDRFFAERPEGSVSTLKIQRTQQEDSAVYLCASSFSRRARQQSYEQYFGPGTRLTVT.

This clone has a single count. The genes are TRBV6-4 and TRBJ1-5; tentative D call: TRBD1 (5 bases). Germline CDR1 is MRHNA and CDR2 is SNTAGT. Trimming removed 5 bases at V and 6 bases at J, with 14 bases between. The CDR3 contains 14 residues. CDR3 DNA: TGTGCCAGCAGTTTGACAGTGGTCGCTCAGCCCCAGCATTTT. Translated, it gives CASSLTVVAQPQHF.